Listed below are T cell receptor beta chains from one sample, sequenced in a study of T cell changes during pregnancy in multiple sclerosis. Clones were read by immunoSEQ multiplex PCR, and TCRdb kept only the in-frame ones, dropping some. The sample shows roughly 93,000 clones, under 95% of them seen only once. The sample here was peripheral blood, taken after pregnancy. These receptor sequences come from a female donor in good health, enrolled as a control in a pregnancy study. Each CDR3 is given with its conserved first and last residue. Each record gives: V gene, clone size, CDR3 length, D gene, J gene, CDR3 protein, CDR3 DNA. A D gene is named only where the DNA matches it firmly. Expanded clones get a size class; other rows say once, few or many, or leave the size out.

TRBV11-2	NA	15	TRBD1	TRBJ2-1	CASSLTGTDNNEQFF	TGTGCCAGCAGCCTAACCGGGACAGATAACAATGAGCAGTTCTTC
TRBV7-9	few	10	NA	TRBJ1-1	CASTGTEAFF	TGTGCCAGCACCGGGACTGAAGCTTTCTTT
TRBV19	NA	14	TRBD1	TRBJ1-4	CASTQTGEGEKLFF	TGTGCCAGTACCCAGACAGGGGAGGGTGAAAAACTGTTTTTT
TRBV6-4	once	14	NA	TRBJ1-5	CASSDGGSAQPQHF	TGTGCCAGCAGTGACGGGGGGTCTGCTCAGCCCCAGCATTTT
TRBV2	NA	15	TRBD1	TRBJ2-2	CASKTGQGGTGELFF	TGTGCCAGCAAGACGGGACAGGGGGGCACCGGGGAGCTGTTTTTT
TRBV6-5	NA	12	NA	TRBJ1-6	CASSPRFSPLHF	TGTGCCAGCAGCCCGAGGTTTTCACCCCTCCACTTT
TRBV7-2	NA	15	NA	TRBJ2-6	CASSLGGLGANVLTF	TGTGCCAGCAGCTTAGGAGGGCTCGGGGCCAACGTCCTGACTTTC
TRBV6-5	NA	14	NA	TRBJ2-2	CASSYSRWTGELFF	TGTGCCAGCAGTTACTCCAGGTGGACCGGGGAGCTGTTTTTT
TRBV7-9	NA	15	TRBD1	TRBJ1-4	CASSLGDRDLGKLFF	TGTGCCAGCAGCTTAGGGGACAGGGACCTTGGAAAACTGTTTTTT
TRBV27	NA	13	TRBD1	TRBJ1-2	CASSRTGKDGYTF	TGTGCCAGCAGTAGGACAGGGAAGGATGGCTACACCTTC
TRBV7-9	NA	14	NA	TRBJ1-1	CASSLSGMNTEAFF	TGTGCCAGCAGCTTATCCGGTATGAACACTGAAGCTTTCTTT
TRBV10-2	NA	15	TRBD1	TRBJ2-2	CASSKGDRGPGELFF	TGCGCCAGCAGTAAAGGGGACAGGGGTCCCGGGGAGCTGTTTTTT
TRBV4-1	NA	17	TRBD1	TRBJ2-6	CASSRGQGGSGANVLTF	TGCGCCAGCAGCCGGGGACAGGGGGGCTCTGGGGCCAACGTCCTGACTTTC
TRBV10-3	NA	16	NA	TRBJ1-3	CAISDSPLSSGNTIYF	TGTGCCATCAGTGACTCCCCCCTAAGCTCTGGAAACACCATATATTTT
TRBV5-1	NA	18	NA	TRBJ1-1	CASSLGLVTAGSDTEAFF	TGCGCCAGCAGCTTGGGTTTAGTGACAGCAGGATCTGACACTGAAGCTTTCTTT
TRBV9	NA	12	NA	TRBJ2-1	CASTKGGTKQFF	TGTGCCAGCACCAAAGGGGGGACTAAGCAGTTCTTC
TRBV4-2	NA	14	NA	TRBJ2-7	CASSQEEGAYEQYF	TGTGCCAGCAGCCAAGAGGAGGGCGCGTATGAGCAGTACTTC
TRBV11-3	NA	18	TRBD2	TRBJ2-1	CASSGGTSGRVGYNEQFF	TGTGCCAGCAGCGGCGGAACTAGCGGGAGGGTCGGTTACAATGAGCAGTTCTTC
TRBV29-1	NA	12	NA	TRBJ2-7	CSAMGSSYEQYF	TGCAGCGCGATGGGGAGCTCCTACGAGCAGTACTTC
TRBV29-1	NA	13	NA	TRBJ1-1	CSVVVQEATEAFF	TGCAGCGTTGTCGTACAGGAAGCCACTGAAGCTTTCTTT
TRBV28	NA	14	NA	TRBJ2-3	CASSLGGSRDTQYF	TGTGCCAGCAGTTTAGGCGGTTCGCGAGATACGCAGTATTTT
TRBV6-5	NA	15	NA	TRBJ2-1	CASSYRTSQANEQFF	TGTGCCAGCAGTTACCGGACATCTCAAGCGAATGAGCAGTTCTTC
TRBV7-9	NA	16	NA	TRBJ1-2	CASSPMGVRPPNGYTF	TGTGCCAGCAGCCCCATGGGAGTACGCCCTCCCAATGGCTACACCTTC
TRBV28	NA	13	TRBD1	TRBJ2-1	CATGQGYPNEQFF	TGTGCCACCGGACAGGGGTACCCCAATGAGCAGTTCTTC
TRBV7-9	NA	13	TRBD1	TRBJ1-1	CASSTTGDTEAFF	TGTGCCAGCAGCACCACAGGGGACACTGAAGCTTTCTTT
TRBV6-4	NA	13	NA	TRBJ2-3	CASSVGPEDTQYF	TGTGCCAGCAGTGTGGGGCCCGAAGATACGCAGTATTTT
TRBV4-2	NA	14	TRBD2	TRBJ2-7	CASSQQSGRYEQYF	TGTGCCAGCAGCCAGCAGAGCGGGAGGTACGAGCAGTACTTC
TRBV11-2	NA	19	TRBD2	TRBJ2-3	CASSPFRLAGGLESDTQYF	TGTGCCAGCAGCCCGTTCCGACTAGCGGGGGGGCTTGAGTCAGATACGCAGTATTTT
TRBV7-7	NA	13	NA	TRBJ1-1	CASSPLLNTEAFF	TGTGCTAGCAGCCCCCTTTTGAACACTGAAGCTTTCTTT
TRBV19	NA	13	NA	TRBJ1-5	CASSTGGLQPQHF	TGTGCCAGTAGTACGGGGGGTTTACAGCCCCAGCATTTT
TRBV9	NA	17	TRBD1	TRBJ2-5	CASSVGRRQGDQETQYF	TGTGCCAGCAGCGTAGGGAGGAGACAGGGGGACCAAGAGACCCAGTACTTC
TRBV7-2	NA	14	NA	TRBJ2-3	CASSLAGVFDTQYF	TGTGCCAGCAGCTTAGCGGGAGTTTTTGATACGCAGTATTTT
TRBV7-9	NA	13	TRBD2	TRBJ2-7	CASSSGGPFEQYF	TGTGCCAGCAGCTCGGGGGGGCCGTTTGAGCAGTACTTC
TRBV28	once	16	NA	TRBJ2-2	CASSSRLFSNTGELFF	TGTGCCAGCAGTTCCAGACTCTTTTCAAACACCGGGGAGCTGTTTTTT
TRBV11-2	NA	15	TRBD1	TRBJ1-1	CASTPLGTGNTEAFF	TGTGCCAGCACCCCTTTGGGGACAGGGAACACTGAAGCTTTCTTT
TRBV10-1	NA	13	NA	TRBJ2-2	CATRHLNTGELFF	TGCGCCACCCGACACTTGAACACCGGGGAGCTGTTTTTT
TRBV6-5	NA	14	NA	TRBJ2-5	CASSYSQYQETQYF	TGTGCCAGCAGTTACTCGCAGTACCAAGAGACCCAGTACTTC
TRBV28	NA	16	TRBD1	TRBJ1-2	CASRSGTGGEYYGYTF	TGTGCCAGCAGGTCCGGGACAGGGGGTGAATACTATGGCTACACCTTC
TRBV5-4	NA	15	NA	TRBJ1-4	CASSAGKKANEKLFF	TGTGCCAGCAGCGCGGGCAAGAAGGCTAATGAAAAACTGTTTTTT
TRBV27	NA	14	TRBD1	TRBJ1-2	CASSGSGGPYGYTF	TGTGCCAGCAGTGGGTCAGGGGGACCTTATGGCTACACCTTC
TRBV5-5	NA	16	NA	TRBJ1-1	CASSLEPARGLTEAFF	TGTGCCAGCAGCTTGGAGCCGGCGCGGGGGCTTACTGAAGCTTTCTTT
TRBV27	NA	15	TRBD2	TRBJ2-7	CASSGTSGSSYEQYF	TGTGCCAGCAGTGGCACTAGCGGGAGTTCCTACGAGCAGTACTTC
TRBV6-1	NA	15	NA	TRBJ2-7	CASSEQGRAFYEQYF	TGTGCCAGCAGTGAGCAGGGCAGGGCCTTCTACGAGCAGTACTTC
TRBV11-2	NA	15	NA	TRBJ2-1	CASSLLSGPYNEQFF	TGTGCCAGCAGCTTATTAAGCGGTCCATACAATGAGCAGTTCTTC
TRBV19	NA	15	TRBD2	TRBJ2-1	CASSMQASGYNEQFF	TGTGCCAGTAGTATGCAGGCTAGCGGCTACAATGAGCAGTTCTTC
TRBV5-1	NA	11	NA	TRBJ2-7	CASSFRGEQYF	TGCGCCAGCAGCTTCCGGGGTGAGCAGTACTTC
TRBV27	NA	12	TRBD1	TRBJ1-2	CASKDRGFGYTF	TGTGCCAGCAAGGACAGGGGGTTTGGCTACACCTTC
TRBV19	once	11	NA	TRBJ2-1	CASSIGSEQFF	TGTGCCAGTAGTATAGGGAGTGAGCAGTTCTTC
TRBV2	NA	11	NA	TRBJ1-1	CAGLTRTEAFF	TGTGCCGGCCTAACTAGAACTGAAGCTTTCTTT
TRBV29-1	NA	16	TRBD2	TRBJ2-1	CSAFSRGAKSGNEQFF	TGCAGCGCCTTCTCGCGGGGGGCTAAGTCAGGCAATGAGCAGTTCTTC
TRBV7-9	NA	14	NA	TRBJ1-6	CASSLRENNSPLHF	TGTGCCAGCAGCTTAAGGGAGAATAATTCACCCCTCCACTTT
TRBV9	NA	17	NA	TRBJ1-3	CASSVVVAESSGNTIYF	TGTGCCAGCAGCGTAGTGGTAGCGGAGAGCTCTGGAAACACCATATATTTT
TRBV6-1	NA	21	TRBD2	TRBJ2-1	CASSENFSIRRGSGRYNEQFF	TGTGCCAGCAGTGAAAATTTCTCCATCAGGCGGGGGTCAGGGAGGTACAATGAGCAGTTCTTC